Described below is a single T cell receptor (beta chain) sequence and its context. Its specificity is unknown. This specimen comes from a study of cytomegalovirus exposure and HLA in healthy donors. A multiplex PCR was run with 60 Vbeta primers and 13 Jbeta primers. Sequencing was performed with immunoSEQ multiplex PCR; in TCRdb, only in-frame clones are kept and a portion is missing. The sample includes 110,000 or so clones, roughly three quarters of them seen just once. Germline CDR1 and CDR2: KGHSH and LQKENI. V lost 3 bases and J lost 10; bases outside the gene matches: 13. The CDR3 has 15 amino acids. Overall study results and limits: Immune exposure information available was restricted to CMV serostatus. TCR beta sequences numbering roughly 16,000 were associated with HLA alleles at 0.05 false discovery rate in a later analysis. Some V segments could not be told apart, so they were left out, TRBV6-2 and TRBV6-3 among them.

The source of this sequence is a man aged 50 or older in good health and CMV-seropositive. The source material was PBMCs. The V call is TRBV18, the J call TRBJ1-1, with 8 bases matching TRBD1. The CDR3 DNA is TGTGCCAGCTCACCTAACAGGGGGGACACCCGACGAGCTTTCTTT. Its translation is CASSPNRGDTRRAFF.